This T cell receptor (beta chain) was observed in a study of blood T cell repertoires in COVID-19. On the study more broadly: Sites in the United States, Italy and Spain provided acute and convalescent COVID-19 samples.

Data came from immunoSEQ multiplex PCR; TCRdb stores just in-frame clones and leaves some out. The sample holds about 150,000 clones, 70% to 85% seen once. This clone has only a few counts. The CDR3 length is 16 residues. Trimming took 5 bases from V and 3 from J, leaving 19 bases between them. CDR1 is SNHLY and CDR2 is FYNNEI in the germline V gene. The chain has TRBV2 and TRBJ1-2; D is possibly TRBD1 (5 bases). Sequencing was performed on peripheral blood. This receptor was taken from a woman at least 80 years old with acute or convalescent COVID-19. CDR3 residues: CASSRSLRGGDYGYTF. CDR3 nucleotide sequence: TGTGCCAGCAGTCGTTCCCTTAGGGGAGGAGACTATGGCTACACCTTC.